Listed here are 24 T cell receptor beta chains from one sample, sequenced in a study of cytomegalovirus exposure and HLA in healthy donors. The PCR used 60 Vbeta and 13 Jbeta primers. Repertoires were generated with immunoSEQ multiplex PCR, while TCRdb's copy carries only in-frame clones and drops some. The sample has roughly 66,000 clones, less than 70% seen once; the top ten hold approximately 2.9%. The sample taken for sequencing was PBMCs. These receptors originate from a woman between 50 and 59 years old in good health and CMV-seronegative.

A single count supports this clone. The gene calls are TRBV5-6 and TRBJ2-3; 9 bases map to TRBD2. CDR1 and CDR2 from the germline V gene are SGHDT and YYEEEE. V trimming: 4 bases; J trimming: 4 bases; junction bases outside the gene matches: 4. The CDR3 is 14 amino acids. The CDR3 spells CASSNSGSSDTQYF. In DNA form, the CDR3 reads TGTGCCAGCAGCAATAGCGGGAGTTCAGATACGCAGTATTTT.

This clone was picked up a small number of times. The J gene is TRBJ1-5, the V gene TRBV7-9; tentatively, D is TRBD1 (6 bases). V lost 6 bases and J lost 6, with 18 bases in between. This CDR3 contains 15 residues. Germline CDR1 reads SEHNR; CDR2 reads FQNEAQ (reference sequence). CDR3 sequence reads: CASSRQGQGSQPQHF. The CDR3 DNA sequence: TGTGCCAGCAGTCGCCAGGGGCAGGGAAGTCAGCCCCAGCATTTT. The full variable domain, rest sourced from reference TRBV7-9 and TRBJ1-5, is DTGVSQNPRHKITKRGQNVTFRCDPISEHNRLYWYRQTLGQGPEFLTYFQNEAQLEKSRLLSDRFSAERPKGSFSTLEIQRTEQGDSAMYLCASSRQGQGSQPQHFGDGTRLSIL.

This clone was detected only a few times. The chain recombines TRBV19 with TRBJ1-5, with TRBD1 as a possible D gene (5 bases). V was clipped by 5 bases and J by 2 bases, with 13 bases between them. CDR1 and CDR2 from the germline V gene are LNHDA and SQIVND (reference sequence). The CDR3 contains 15 residues. Written as DNA, the CDR3 is TGTGCCAGTAGTGGGGCATCGGCAGGCAATCAGCCCCAGCATTTT. Protein product: CASSGASAGNQPQHF.

The chain is built from TRBV27 and TRBJ1-2; no clear D gene. Germline V gene lookup returns CDR1 MNHEY and CDR2 SMNVEV (reference sequence). This CDR3 spans 14 amino acids. V was pared by 2 bases and J by 3 bases, with 10 bases between. The CDR3 loop is CASSLGPRYYGYTF. The CDR3 bases are TGTGCCAGCAGTTTAGGTCCCCGGTACTATGGCTACACCTTC.

The chain carries TRBV7-2 and TRBJ1-2; 12 nucleotides match TRBD1. The germline CDR1 and CDR2 sequences are SGHTA and FQGNSA. This CDR3 spans 15 amino acids. After removal of 3 bases from V and 7 bases from J, the junction contained 6 bases not matched to a gene. The CDR3 reads CASSFRDRGQGGYTF. CDR3 bases: TGTGCCAGCAGCTTCCGGGACAGGGGGCAGGGTGGCTACACCTTC.

V usage is TRBV7-2 and J usage is TRBJ2-3; 13 bases are shared with TRBD2. V gave up 5 bases and J gave up 1 base; unmatched junction bases: 6. The CDR3 consists of 17 residues. Germline V gene lookup returns CDR1 SGHTA and CDR2 FQGNSA. This CDR3 is CASSILAGGRGTDTQYF. CDR3 sequence (DNA): TGTGCCAGCAGCATACTAGCGGGAGGGAGGGGCACAGATACGCAGTATTTT.

The chain uses TRBV4-2 and TRBJ1-5; 10 positions match TRBD1. The germline gives CDR1 LGHNA, CDR2 YNFKEQ. The CDR3 loop spans 16 amino acids. V gave up 0 bases and J gave up 5 bases; unmatched junction bases: 4. CDR3 in amino acids: CASSQDIGTGDQPQHF. Written as DNA, the CDR3 is TGTGCCAGCAGCCAAGATATCGGGACAGGGGATCAGCCCCAGCATTTT.

This chain joins TRBV15 and TRBJ1-3; D is perhaps TRBD1 (5 bases). Germline V gene sequence: CDR1 LNHNV, CDR2 YYDKDF (reference sequence). The CDR3 contains 15 residues. The V end was cut by 1 base, the J end by 2 bases, with 9 bases between. The DNA of the CDR3 is TGTGCCACCAGCAGAGGTCAGGGTCCTGGAAACACCATATATTTT. This gives the protein CATSRGQGPGNTIYF.

The J gene is TRBJ2-1, the V gene TRBV6-5, with D maybe TRBD2 (5 bases). The ends were cut back, 5 bases at V and 3 bases at J, with 11 bases in the middle. The CDR3 consists of 14 residues. In germline, CDR1 is MNHEY, CDR2 SVGAGI. Here the CDR3 DNA reads TGTGCCAGCAGTGAGAGCGGAAACTACAATGAGCAGTTCTTC. Translation: CASSESGNYNEQFF.

This rearrangement joins TRBV28 to TRBJ1-5; D is unresolved. CDR1 and CDR2 from the germline V gene are MDHEN and SYDVKM. The CDR3 has 15 amino acids. V was shortened by 2 bases and J by 0 bases, with 8 bases between the two germline ends. CDR3 bases: TGTGCCAGCAGTTTAGGGCAACCTAGCAATCAGCCCCAGCATTTT. This encodes CASSLGQPSNQPQHF.

The chain links TRBV5-1 to TRBJ2-7; D gene unclear. Between the trimmed V and J ends, which lost 6 bases and 3 bases, there was a span of 10 bases. CDR1 SGHRS and CDR2 YFSETQ come from the germline V gene. The CDR3 loop spans 12 amino acids. The CDR3 nucleotides read TGCGCCAGCAACCTAGACGACTACGAGCAGTACTTC. It encodes CASNLDDYEQYF.

The CDR3 region has the DNA TGTGCCAGCAGCCAAGGACTCCAGGGTAGGGGCTACACCTTC. This codes for CASSQGLQGRGYTF. V gene TRBV4-2 combines with J gene TRBJ1-2; tentatively, D is TRBD1 (5 bases). The V end lost 1 base, the J end lost 8 bases, and 14 bases lay between the germline ends. This CDR3 is built from 14 residues. Germline V gives CDR1 LGHNA, CDR2 YNFKEQ.

This clone was seen a handful of times. V usage is TRBV5-1 and J usage is TRBJ1-1; the match to TRBD1 covers 7 bases. J was trimmed by 1 base and V by 2 bases; bases with no gene match: 2. Germline V gene data show CDR1 as SGHRS and CDR2 as YFSETQ. This CDR3 has 14 amino acids. CDR3 protein: CASSLAGGNTEAFF. The CDR3, as DNA: TGCGCCAGCAGCTTAGCAGGGGGGAACACTGAAGCTTTCTTT.

The chain carries TRBV5-1 and TRBJ2-1; 9 bases are shared with TRBD1. With V trimmed by 5 bases and J by 8 bases, 11 bases remained unmatched. Germline CDR1 is SGHRS and CDR2 is YFSETQ. The CDR3 length is 15 residues. Here the CDR3 DNA reads TGCGCCAGCAGGATCTCTACAGGGGGCAGGGATGAGCAGTTCTTC. It specifies CASRISTGGRDEQFF. Combining the CDR3 with reference TRBV5-1 and TRBJ2-1 gives the whole variable domain KAGVTQTPRYLIKTRGQQVTLSCSPISGHRSVSWYQQTPGQGLQFLFEYFSETQRNKGNFPGRFSGRQFSNSRSEMNVSTLELGDSALYLCASRISTGGRDEQFFGPGTRLTVL.

The rearrangement uses TRBV5-1 and TRBJ1-5, with 7 bases aligning to TRBD1. Germline CDR1 is SGHRS and CDR2 is YFSETQ. This CDR3 is built from 14 residues. V gave up 4 bases and J gave up 5 bases; unmatched junction bases: 6. DNA of the CDR3: TGCGCCAGCAGCAGAGAGGGGGCCCATCAGCCCCAGCATTTT. Amino acids: CASSREGAHQPQHF.

The rearrangement uses TRBV4-1 and TRBJ2-5, with 14 bases fitting TRBD2. With V trimmed by 4 bases and J by 3 bases, 4 bases remained unmatched. This CDR3 comprises 16 residues. Germline V gene lookup returns CDR1 MGHRA and CDR2 YSYEKL. The CDR3 DNA reads as TGCGCCAGCAGCCGAACGGGACTAGCGGGAGAAGAGACCCAGTACTTC. The encoded protein is CASSRTGLAGEETQYF.

The genes are TRBV6-6 and TRBJ2-1; D might be TRBD1 (6 bases). Trimming stripped 5 bases from V and 5 bases from J, with 16 bases between. The CDR3 runs 15 residues. Germline V gives CDR1 MNHNY, CDR2 SVGAGI (reference sequence). The CDR3 sequence is CASSDPGDTHNEQFF. CDR3 DNA sequence: TGTGCCAGCAGTGACCCCGGGGACACTCACAATGAGCAGTTCTTC.

About this clone itself: One end of the junction does not line up with germline, which may come from a read error. The chain employs TRBV27 and TRBJ2-3, with a possible D match to TRBD2 (5 bases). From germline, CDR1 is MNHEY and CDR2 SMNVEV (reference sequence). The CDR3 length is 18 residues. The CDR3 DNA reads TGTGCCACCAGTTTAGTAGGAGGACGACCCTCTAGCACAGATACGCAGTATTTT. Translating gives CATSLVGGRPSSTDTQYF.

The chain uses TRBV11-3 and TRBJ2-7; 7 nucleotides match TRBD1. This CDR3 has 14 amino acids. The ends lost 5 bases at V and 1 base at J; junction bases unmatched: 5. Per germline, CDR1 SGHNT and CDR2 YENEEA. CDR3 in amino acids: CASSPRDSSYEQYF. The CDR3 bases are TGTGCCAGCAGCCCCCGGGACAGTTCCTACGAGCAGTACTTC.

V usage is TRBV6-5 and J usage is TRBJ1-2; 7 positions match TRBD1. The CDR3 extends over 12 amino acids. The V and J ends lost 2 bases and 13 bases, in that order; junction bases with no gene match: 7. Germline V gives CDR1 MNHEY, CDR2 SVGAGI. The CDR3 region is CASSYTTGEVTF. CDR3 DNA sequence: TGTGCCAGCAGTTACACCACAGGGGAGGTCACCTTC.

The chain links TRBV30 to TRBJ2-5, with TRBD1 as a possible D gene (5 bases). Trimming cost V 4 bases and J 5 bases, with 14 bases left between them. From germline, CDR1 is GTSNPN and CDR2 SVGIG (reference sequence). The CDR3 has 13 residues. The CDR3 DNA is TGTGCCTGGACGCGGAAGACAGTTGAGACCCAGTACTTC. This translates into CAWTRKTVETQYF.

V and J are TRBV29-1 and TRBJ2-3, with 10 bases aligning to TRBD1. Germline CDR1 and CDR2: SQVTM and ANQGSEA. V was pared by 7 bases and J by 5 bases, with 12 bases of the junction left unmatched. The length of the CDR3 is 15 residues. This CDR3 reads CSAARGTGVVDTQYF. CDR3 coding DNA: TGCAGCGCCGCCCGGGGGACAGGGGTTGTAGATACGCAGTATTTT.

This clone has a handful of counts. The chain couples TRBV5-6 to TRBJ2-7; tentatively, D is TRBD1 (6 bases). Trimming left V 0 bases short and J 3 bases short, with 19 bases between. The germline V gene encodes CDR1 SGHDT and CDR2 YYEEEE. The CDR3 has 17 amino acids. CDR3 in DNA: TGTGCCAGCAGCTTGGGGTCTTGGGGGCCCTTGGGCTACGAGCAGTACTTC. Its translation is CASSLGSWGPLGYEQYF.

V and J are TRBV5-4 and TRBJ2-1, with 8 bases identical to TRBD2. The CDR3 length is 14 residues. Trimming at V came to 7 bases and at J to 8 bases, leaving 11 bases not matched to a gene. Per the germline V gene, CDR1 is SGHNT and CDR2 is YYREEE (reference sequence). DNA of the CDR3: TGTGCCAGCCGACCGTCGGTAGCGGGGTATGAGCAGTTCTTC. Protein sequence: CASRPSVAGYEQFF.